A selection of T cell receptor beta chains follows, all from one sample in a study of blood T cell repertoires in COVID-19. Sequencing used immunoSEQ multiplex PCR; TCRdb keeps in-frame clones, though not all of them. This table has around 40,000 clones, 79% appearing once. Sequenced input: peripheral blood. The receptors derive from a man between 70 and 80 years old with acute or convalescent COVID-19. The CDR3 runs from the conserved cysteine through the conserved F or W. D genes are given only for firm matches. Some rows mark clone size as missing; the rest say once, few, many or name a class of expanded clone.

D: TRBD1; J: TRBJ2-1; V: TRBV2; size: once; DNA: TGTGCCAGCAGTGAGGACAGGGGAATCTACAATGAGCAGTTCTTC; CDR3: CASSEDRGIYNEQFF
D: -; J: TRBJ2-1; V: TRBV4-1; size: few; DNA: TGCGCCAGCAGCCAACCTACGCGAACGACCTACAATGAGCAGTTCTTC; CDR3: CASSQPTRTTYNEQFF
D: -; J: TRBJ2-3; V: TRBV28; size: -; DNA: TGTGCCAGCAGTTTGCTAGACACAGATACGCAGTATTTT; CDR3: CASSLLDTDTQYF
D: TRBD1; J: TRBJ1-1; V: TRBV18; size: -; DNA: TGTGCCAGCCGATTCGGACAGGGGTTTGAAGCTTTCTTT; CDR3: CASRFGQGFEAFF
D: -; J: TRBJ1-5; V: TRBV7-2; size: few; DNA: TGTGCCAGCAGCCCGGAGGACAGAAGGGATCAGCCCCAGCATTTT; CDR3: CASSPEDRRDQPQHF
D: -; J: TRBJ2-5; V: TRBV7-2; size: -; DNA: TGTGCCAGCAGCCCCCAGACTTCGGGAACCCAGTACTTC; CDR3: CASSPQTSGTQYF
D: -; J: TRBJ1-4; V: TRBV28; size: few; DNA: TGTGCCAGCAGTATATTCACTGCAACTAATGAAAAACTGTTTTTT; CDR3: CASSIFTATNEKLFF
D: -; J: TRBJ2-7; V: TRBV10-2; size: -; DNA: TGCGCCAGCGGGGGTGAGGACAGTTTTTTCTCCTACGAGCAGTACTTC; CDR3: CASGGEDSFFSYEQYF
D: TRBD2; J: TRBJ2-3; V: TRBV28; size: few; DNA: TGTGCCAGCACCCCACGGGTAGCGGGAGGGGATACGCAGTATTTT; CDR3: CASTPRVAGGDTQYF
D: -; J: TRBJ2-6; V: TRBV3-1/TRBV3-2; size: -; DNA: TGTGCCAGCAGCCAAGATATGGGGGGCTCTGGGGCCAACGTCCTGACTTTC; CDR3: CASSQDMGGSGANVLTF
D: -; J: TRBJ2-2; V: TRBV19; size: -; DNA: TGTGCCGGGCAGAGGAGGACGGGCACCGGGGAGCTGTTTTTT; CDR3: CAGQRRTGTGELFF
D: -; J: TRBJ2-2; V: TRBV2; size: -; DNA: TGTGCCAGCACGGTAGAGAACACCGGGGAGCTGTTTTTT; CDR3: CASTVENTGELFF
D: -; J: TRBJ1-5; V: TRBV28; size: -; DNA: TGTGCCAGCTTAACGGGTTTCAATCAGCCCCAGCATTTT; CDR3: CASLTGFNQPQHF
D: -; J: TRBJ2-5; V: TRBV7-2; size: few; DNA: TGTGCCAGCAGCTTCAACATACAAGAGACCCAGTACTTC; CDR3: CASSFNIQETQYF
D: -; J: TRBJ2-7; V: TRBV27; size: -; DNA: TGTGCCAGCAAACGCCCTTCGGGCGAGCAGTACTTC; CDR3: CASKRPSGEQYF
D: -; J: TRBJ2-3; V: TRBV24-1; size: -; DNA: TGTGCCACCGGGAGTGGGAGCACAGATACGCAGTATTTT; CDR3: CATGSGSTDTQYF
D: -; J: TRBJ1-2; V: TRBV3-1/TRBV3-2; size: -; DNA: TGTGCCAGCAGCCAAGATGGAGGTTTCTATGGCTACACCTTC; CDR3: CASSQDGGFYGYTF
D: -; J: TRBJ1-2; V: TRBV19; size: -; DNA: TGTGCCAGTAGCCCACGGGGGGCTTTATATGGCTACACCTTC; CDR3: CASSPRGALYGYTF
D: TRBD2; J: TRBJ2-1; V: TRBV27; size: -; DNA: TGTGCCAGCAGTTCTCGGACTAGCGGAACCTACAATGAGCAGTTCTTC; CDR3: CASSSRTSGTYNEQFF
D: -; J: TRBJ1-5; V: TRBV28; size: once; DNA: TGTGCCAGCCAAGGGGGGGCCCTCGGGGTCAACAGGGTCGGCAATCAGCCCCAGCATTTT; CDR3: CASQGGALGVNRVGNQPQHF
D: -; J: TRBJ2-1; V: TRBV12-3/TRBV12-4; size: few; DNA: TGTGCCAGCAGGCTAGCGTGGGCCGCTGAGCAGTTCTTC; CDR3: CASRLAWAAEQFF
D: -; J: TRBJ2-2; V: TRBV24-1; size: -; DNA: TGTGCCACCAGTCCCAGCGGGCAAGGCCACGGCACCGGGGAGCTGTTTTTT; CDR3: CATSPSGQGHGTGELFF
D: -; J: TRBJ1-1; V: TRBV11-1; size: -; DNA: TGTGCCAGCAGCTTAATGCGGTTTCCCAACACTGAAGCTTTCTTT; CDR3: CASSLMRFPNTEAFF
D: TRBD2; J: TRBJ2-7; V: TRBV4-1; size: few; DNA: TGCGCCAGCAGCCAAGTAGTCCTAGCGGGAGTAAATGAGGAGCAGTACTTC; CDR3: CASSQVVLAGVNEEQYF
D: -; J: TRBJ1-5; V: TRBV27; size: -; DNA: TGTGCCAGCAGTAGAAGCGGTCAGAGCAATCAGCCCCAGCATTTT; CDR3: CASSRSGQSNQPQHF
D: TRBD1; J: TRBJ2-7; V: TRBV7-2; size: -; DNA: TGTGCCAGCAGCTTTAGCTCGGGACAGGGGGCCTACGAGCAGTACTTC; CDR3: CASSFSSGQGAYEQYF
D: TRBD2; J: TRBJ2-3; V: TRBV7-8; size: -; DNA: TGTGCCAGCAGCTTCGCCGGGACTACCGCAGATACGCAGTATTTT; CDR3: CASSFAGTTADTQYF
D: -; J: TRBJ1-1; V: TRBV7-2; size: -; DNA: TGTGCCAGCAGCTTACATCCGGGGGTGGGGACTGAAGCTTTCTTT; CDR3: CASSLHPGVGTEAFF
D: -; J: TRBJ1-1; V: TRBV5-1; size: few; DNA: TGCGCCAGCAGCTTGGATTGGGGGGAGAACACTGAAGCTTTCTTT; CDR3: CASSLDWGENTEAFF
D: TRBD2; J: TRBJ2-1; V: TRBV6-5; size: -; DNA: TGTGCCAGCCTCCGGGGGCTAGCGGGATACAATGAGCAGTTCTTC; CDR3: CASLRGLAGYNEQFF
D: TRBD1; J: TRBJ1-2; V: TRBV19; size: few; DNA: TGTGCCAGTAGTATAAATCGGGACAGGGAGAGGAGCTATGGCTACACCTTC; CDR3: CASSINRDRERSYGYTF
D: -; J: TRBJ2-7; V: TRBV27; size: few; DNA: TGTGCCAGCAGACTTATCTGGGACACCTCCTACGAGCAGTACTTC; CDR3: CASRLIWDTSYEQYF
D: -; J: TRBJ1-1; V: TRBV27; size: -; DNA: TGTGCCAGCAGACCCAGTTTGAACACTGAAGCTTTCTTT; CDR3: CASRPSLNTEAFF
D: -; J: TRBJ1-1; V: TRBV19; size: -; DNA: TGTGCCAGTACCCGAGGGACTTCCTTCACTGAAGCTTTCTTT; CDR3: CASTRGTSFTEAFF
D: -; J: TRBJ1-3; V: TRBV27; size: -; DNA: TGTGCCAGCAGTCCTCGCTACTCTGGAAACACCATATATTTT; CDR3: CASSPRYSGNTIYF
D: TRBD2; J: TRBJ2-1; V: TRBV6-2/TRBV6-3; size: -; DNA: TGTGCCAGCAGCGGACTAGCGGGAAGCTCCTACAATGAGCAGTTCTTC; CDR3: CASSGLAGSSYNEQFF
D: -; J: TRBJ1-5; V: TRBV19; size: -; DNA: TGTGCCGGGGGACAAGGGAGCAATCAGCCCCAGCATTTT; CDR3: CAGGQGSNQPQHF
D: -; J: TRBJ1-4; V: TRBV6-5; size: -; DNA: TGTGCCAGCAGTCCAACAGGGTCACCTAATGAAAAACTGTTTTTT; CDR3: CASSPTGSPNEKLFF
D: -; J: TRBJ2-7; V: TRBV7-9; size: -; DNA: TGTGCCAGCAGCCCACAGACCTACGAGCAGTACTTC; CDR3: CASSPQTYEQYF
D: -; J: TRBJ2-3; V: TRBV15; size: -; DNA: TGTGCCACCAGCAGAGGTTCGGGGGACACAGATACGCAGTATTTT; CDR3: CATSRGSGDTDTQYF
D: -; J: TRBJ2-5; V: TRBV5-3; size: -; DNA: TGTGCCAGAAGCGGGGGCCGGGGAGGGGAGACCCAGTACTTC; CDR3: CARSGGRGGETQYF
D: TRBD1; J: TRBJ1-2; V: TRBV5-1; size: -; DNA: TGCGCCAGCAGCTTGAGTTTAGGGGGCGGTGGCTACACCTTC; CDR3: CASSLSLGGGGYTF
D: -; J: TRBJ1-5; V: TRBV3-1/TRBV3-2; size: once; DNA: TGTGCCAGCAGCCAAGATCCGGGGAATCAGCCCCAGCATTTT; CDR3: CASSQDPGNQPQHF
D: -; J: TRBJ1-3; V: TRBV5-4; size: -; DNA: TGTGCCAGCAGCTTGGGGGGCCTCGCTGGAAACACCATATATTTT; CDR3: CASSLGGLAGNTIYF
D: TRBD2; J: TRBJ2-2; V: TRBV11-2; size: -; DNA: TGTGCCAGCAGCCTATTAGGGAGCGGGGCCGGGGAGCTGTTTTTT; CDR3: CASSLLGSGAGELFF
D: -; J: TRBJ2-1; V: TRBV28; size: -; DNA: TGTGCCAGCAGCCAAAGGCGGGAGCAGTTCTTC; CDR3: CASSQRREQFF
D: -; J: TRBJ2-3; V: TRBV19; size: -; DNA: TGTGCCACCACCAAATACGGGGTTAGCACAGATACGCAGTATTTT; CDR3: CATTKYGVSTDTQYF
D: -; J: TRBJ1-4; V: TRBV7-8; size: once; DNA: TGTGCCAGCAGCCTCGCGACACACGGAGGGGAAAAACTGTTTTTT; CDR3: CASSLATHGGEKLFF
D: -; J: TRBJ2-2; V: TRBV6-5; size: -; DNA: TGTGCCAGCCGTATCGGGAACACCGGGGAGCTGTTTTTT; CDR3: CASRIGNTGELFF
D: -; J: TRBJ1-2; V: TRBV23-1; size: -; DNA: TGCGCCAGCAGTCAATCCGCGTACTATGGCTACACCTTC; CDR3: CASSQSAYYGYTF
D: -; J: TRBJ2-2; V: TRBV11-1; size: few; DNA: TGTGCCAGCAGCCGCCAGGGGGGAGCCGGGGAGCTGTTTTTT; CDR3: CASSRQGGAGELFF
D: -; J: TRBJ2-5; V: TRBV18; size: -; DNA: TGTGCCAGCTCACCACCAGCACTTCAAGAGACCCAGTACTTC; CDR3: CASSPPALQETQYF
D: -; J: TRBJ1-2; V: TRBV28; size: -; DNA: TGTGCCAGCCGGTTACCCAACTATGGCTACACCTTC; CDR3: CASRLPNYGYTF
D: -; J: TRBJ2-1; V: TRBV5-1; size: -; DNA: TGCGCCAGCACCCCGCCCCCCCCCTTTAGCTCCTACAATGAGCAGTTCTTC; CDR3: CASTPPPPFSSYNEQFF